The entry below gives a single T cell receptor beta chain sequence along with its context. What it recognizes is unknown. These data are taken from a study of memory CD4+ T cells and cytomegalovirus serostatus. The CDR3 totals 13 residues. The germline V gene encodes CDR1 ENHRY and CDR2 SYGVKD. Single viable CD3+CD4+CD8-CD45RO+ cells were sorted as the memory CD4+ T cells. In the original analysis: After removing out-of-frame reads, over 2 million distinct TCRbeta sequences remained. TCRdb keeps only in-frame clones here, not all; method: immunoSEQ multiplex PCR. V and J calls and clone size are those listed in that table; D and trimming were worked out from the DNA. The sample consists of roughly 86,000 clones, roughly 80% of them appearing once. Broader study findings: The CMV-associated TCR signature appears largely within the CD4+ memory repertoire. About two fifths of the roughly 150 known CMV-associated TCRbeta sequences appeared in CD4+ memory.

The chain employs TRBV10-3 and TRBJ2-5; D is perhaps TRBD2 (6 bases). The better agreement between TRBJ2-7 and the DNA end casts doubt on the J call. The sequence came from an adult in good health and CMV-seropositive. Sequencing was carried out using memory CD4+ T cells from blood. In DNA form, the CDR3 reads TGTGCCATCAAACCGGGACTCTCCTACGAGCAGTACTTC. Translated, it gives CAIKPGLSYEQYF.